This T cell receptor (beta chain) comes out of a study of T cell changes during pregnancy in multiple sclerosis. Method: immunoSEQ multiplex PCR; TCRdb's copy keeps in-frame clones and lacks some. The data contain roughly 90,000 clones, around 93% of them singletons. Germline assignment: CDR1 MNHEY and CDR2 SMNVEV (reference sequence). With 7 bases clipped from V and 4 bases from J, the junction kept 15 bases outside the gene matches. This CDR3 contains 17 residues. The chain is built from TRBV27 and TRBJ1-5; 8 nucleotides line up with TRBD1. The TCR was taken from a female donor with multiple sclerosis, enrolled in a pregnancy study. This sample comprised peripheral blood, obtained before pregnancy. The CDR3 loop reads CASTTLTGTGLNQPQHF. CDR3 sequence (DNA): TGTGCCAGCACCACCCTCACAGGGACAGGCCTAAATCAGCCCCAGCATTTT.